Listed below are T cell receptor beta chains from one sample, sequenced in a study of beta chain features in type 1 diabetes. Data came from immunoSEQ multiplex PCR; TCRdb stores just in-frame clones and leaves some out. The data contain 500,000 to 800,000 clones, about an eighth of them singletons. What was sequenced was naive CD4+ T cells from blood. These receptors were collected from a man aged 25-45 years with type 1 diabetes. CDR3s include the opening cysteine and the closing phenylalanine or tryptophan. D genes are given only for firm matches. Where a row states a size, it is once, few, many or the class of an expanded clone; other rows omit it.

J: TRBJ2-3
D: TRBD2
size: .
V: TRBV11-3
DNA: TGTGCCAGCAGCAAAGACGGCGGGGGGTTCACAGATACGCAGTATTTT
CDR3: CASSKDGGGFTDTQYF

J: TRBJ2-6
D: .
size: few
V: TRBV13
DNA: TGTGCCAGCAGCTTATTAGGGGGCTCTGGGGCCAACGTCCTGACTTTC
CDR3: CASSLLGGSGANVLTF

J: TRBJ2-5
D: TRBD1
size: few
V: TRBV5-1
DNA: TGCGCCAGCAGCTTGGGAACAGGGGCAGAGACCCAGTACTTC
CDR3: CASSLGTGAETQYF

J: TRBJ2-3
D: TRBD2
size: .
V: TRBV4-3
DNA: TGCGCCAGCAGCCAAGATACACTAGCGGGGGGCACAGATACGCAGTATTTT
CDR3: CASSQDTLAGGTDTQYF

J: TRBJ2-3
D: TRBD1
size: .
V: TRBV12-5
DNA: TGTGCTAGTGGTGAGACAGGGGACACTAGCACAGATACGCAGTATTTT
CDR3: CASGETGDTSTDTQYF

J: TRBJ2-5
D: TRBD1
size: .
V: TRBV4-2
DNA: TGTGCCAGCAGCCAAGGGCCGACAGGGTGGTTGGAGACCCAGTACTTC
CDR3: CASSQGPTGWLETQYF

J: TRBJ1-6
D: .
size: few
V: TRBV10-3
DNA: TGTGCCATCAGTGAGTCGGGCCAGAGAAATTCACCCCTCCACTTT
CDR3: CAISESGQRNSPLHF

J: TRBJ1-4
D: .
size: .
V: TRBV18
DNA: TGTGCCAGCTCACCTTCTGGGGCTTATGAAAAACTGTTTTTT
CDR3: CASSPSGAYEKLFF

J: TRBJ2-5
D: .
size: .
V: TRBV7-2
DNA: TGTGCCAGCAGCTCGTATGAGACCCAGTACTTC
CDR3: CASSSYETQYF

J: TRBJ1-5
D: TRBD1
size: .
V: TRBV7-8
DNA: TGTGCCAGCAGCCTAGGAGGACAGGGCGATCAGCCCCAGCATTTT
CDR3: CASSLGGQGDQPQHF

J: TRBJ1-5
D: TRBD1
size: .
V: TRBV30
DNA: TGTGCCTGGAGTGGAAGGGGGACAGGCAATCAGCCCCAGCATTTT
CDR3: CAWSGRGTGNQPQHF

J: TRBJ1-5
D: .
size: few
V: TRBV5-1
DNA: TGCGCCAGCAGCCTAGCCGGAAGCAATCAGCCCCAGCATTTT
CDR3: CASSLAGSNQPQHF

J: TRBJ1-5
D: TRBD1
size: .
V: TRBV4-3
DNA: TGCGCCAGCAGCCATGGGACAGGGGGCAATCAGCCCCAGCATTTT
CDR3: CASSHGTGGNQPQHF

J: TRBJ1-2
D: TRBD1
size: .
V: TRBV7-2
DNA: TGTGCCAGCAGCTTGGAGGGACAGTTCTATGGCTACACCTTC
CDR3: CASSLEGQFYGYTF

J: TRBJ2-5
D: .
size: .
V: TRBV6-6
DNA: TGTGCCAGCAGTTACGCAGGGGGAGGGTACGAGACCCAGTACTTC
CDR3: CASSYAGGGYETQYF

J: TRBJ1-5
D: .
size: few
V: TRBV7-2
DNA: TGTGCCAGCAGCTTGCAGGCTAGCAATCAGCCCCAGCATTTT
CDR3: CASSLQASNQPQHF

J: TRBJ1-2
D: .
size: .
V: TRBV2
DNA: TGTGCCAGCAGTGAAAATAACAGGGACTATGGCTACACCTTC
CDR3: CASSENNRDYGYTF

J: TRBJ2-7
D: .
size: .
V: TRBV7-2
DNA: TGTGCCAGCAGCTTAGTCGGGGGCCCCTACGAGCAGTACTTC
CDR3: CASSLVGGPYEQYF

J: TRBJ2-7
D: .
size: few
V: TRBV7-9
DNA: TGTGCCAGCAGCTTAGCGCCCGGGTATCCGTACTTC
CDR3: CASSLAPGYPYF

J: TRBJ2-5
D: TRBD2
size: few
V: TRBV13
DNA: TGTGCCAGCAGCTTAAGGACTAGCGGCCAAGAGACCCAGTACTTC
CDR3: CASSLRTSGQETQYF

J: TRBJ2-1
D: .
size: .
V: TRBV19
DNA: TGTGCCAGTAGTATAGCCGACGGGACGGCCTACAATGAGCAGTTCTTC
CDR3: CASSIADGTAYNEQFF

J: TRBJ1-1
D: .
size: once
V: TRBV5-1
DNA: TGCGCCAGCAGCTTGGCCGGGGCAGGAGCGAACACTGAAGCTTTCTTT
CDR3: CASSLAGAGANTEAFF

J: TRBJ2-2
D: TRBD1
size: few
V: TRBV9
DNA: TGTGCCAGCAGCGTAGTATCAGGAGGGACAGGGGTCAACACCGGGGAGCTGTTTTTT
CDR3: CASSVVSGGTGVNTGELFF

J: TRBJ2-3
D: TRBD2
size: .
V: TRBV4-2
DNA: TGTGCCAGCAGCCAAGGTCGATTAAGCGGGGGAGGCGCAGATACGCAGTATTTT
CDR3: CASSQGRLSGGGADTQYF

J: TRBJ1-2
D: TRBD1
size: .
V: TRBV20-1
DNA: TGCAGTGCTAGAATAGGACAGGGCGGAACCTTC
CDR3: CSARIGQGGTF

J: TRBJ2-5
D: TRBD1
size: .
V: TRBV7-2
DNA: TGTGCCAGCAGCTCCCGGGACAGGGGGTACTTC
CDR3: CASSSRDRGYF

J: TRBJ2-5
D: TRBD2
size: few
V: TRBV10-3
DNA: TGTGCCACAGGAGCGGGGGAAAACCAAGAGACCCAGTACTTC
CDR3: CATGAGENQETQYF

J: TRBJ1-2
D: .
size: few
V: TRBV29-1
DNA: TGCAGCGTTCGGGTGCCGGAGGAATACCTCTATGGCTACACCTTC
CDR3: CSVRVPEEYLYGYTF

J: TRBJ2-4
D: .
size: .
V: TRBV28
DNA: TGTGCCAGCAGGGACTGGGGCATTCAGTACTTC
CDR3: CASRDWGIQYF

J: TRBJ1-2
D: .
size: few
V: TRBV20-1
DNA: TGCAGTGCTAGTTCGGGGATCGGCTACACCTTC
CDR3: CSASSGIGYTF

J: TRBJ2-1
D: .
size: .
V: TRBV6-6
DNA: TGTGCCAGCAGTACCTCAGCCGGAGATAATGAGCAGTTCTTC
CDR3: CASSTSAGDNEQFF

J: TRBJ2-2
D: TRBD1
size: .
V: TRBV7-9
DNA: TGTGCCAGCAGCTTAGGACAGGGGAACACCGGGGAGCTGTTTTTT
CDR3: CASSLGQGNTGELFF

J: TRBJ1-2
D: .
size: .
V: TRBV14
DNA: TGTGCCAGCAGCCACTTTCCAACACAAGGCTACACCTTC
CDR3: CASSHFPTQGYTF

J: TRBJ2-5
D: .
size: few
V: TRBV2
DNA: TGTGCCAGCAGTGTAACAGGGTTGGAGACCCAGTACTTC
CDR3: CASSVTGLETQYF

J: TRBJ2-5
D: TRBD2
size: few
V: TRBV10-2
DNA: TGCGCCAGCAGCGGGGGGATCCAAGAGACCCAGTACTTC
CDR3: CASSGGIQETQYF

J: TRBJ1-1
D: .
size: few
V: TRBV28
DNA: TGTGCCAGCAATGGGCCGGCAGCTTTCTTT
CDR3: CASNGPAAFF

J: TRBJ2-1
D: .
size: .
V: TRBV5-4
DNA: TGTGCCAGCAGCTCGACCACAGGAGAGGAGCAGTTCTTC
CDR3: CASSSTTGEEQFF

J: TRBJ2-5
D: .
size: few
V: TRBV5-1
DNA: TGCGCCAGCAGCTTGGGACAATATACTACAGCCGGGGAGACCCAGTACTTC
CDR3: CASSLGQYTTAGETQYF

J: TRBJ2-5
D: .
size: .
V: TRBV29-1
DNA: TGCAGCGGGGGGGCAGGAGAGACCCAGTACTTC
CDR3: CSGGAGETQYF

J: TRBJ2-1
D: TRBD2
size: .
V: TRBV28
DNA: TGTGCCAGCCGGACTAGCGGGGACAATGAGCAGTTCTTC
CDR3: CASRTSGDNEQFF

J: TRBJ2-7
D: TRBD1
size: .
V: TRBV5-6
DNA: TGTGCCAGCAGACCCGCCGGGACAGCGCACTACGAGCAGTACTTC
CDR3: CASRPAGTAHYEQYF

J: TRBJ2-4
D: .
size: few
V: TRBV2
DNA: TGTGCCAGCAGCCTTCTCAAAAACATTCAGTACTTC
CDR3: CASSLLKNIQYF

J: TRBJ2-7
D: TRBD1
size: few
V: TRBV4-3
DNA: TGCGCCAGCAGCCAAGATAAAGGCAGGGGGCAATACGAGCAGTACTTC
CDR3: CASSQDKGRGQYEQYF

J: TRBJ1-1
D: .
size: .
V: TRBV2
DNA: TGTGCCGGGGGGCAGAACACTGAAGCTTTCTTT
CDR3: CAGGQNTEAFF

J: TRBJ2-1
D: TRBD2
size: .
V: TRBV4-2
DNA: TGTGCCAGCAGCCAGACTACTAGCGGAGTTTACAATGAGCAGTTCTTC
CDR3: CASSQTTSGVYNEQFF

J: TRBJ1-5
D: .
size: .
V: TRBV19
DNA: TGTGCCAGTAGCCACGGTAGGGAGTATCAGCCCCAGCATTTT
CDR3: CASSHGREYQPQHF

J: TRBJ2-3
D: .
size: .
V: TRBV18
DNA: TGTGCCAGCTCACCACTAGACAGCACAGATACGCAGTATTTT
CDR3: CASSPLDSTDTQYF

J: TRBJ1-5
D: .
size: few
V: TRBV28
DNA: TGTGCCAGCAGTTCCACCTTAGGGGGGGCGCATCAGCCCCAGCATTTT
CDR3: CASSSTLGGAHQPQHF

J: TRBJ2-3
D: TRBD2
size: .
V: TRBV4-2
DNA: TGTGCCAGCAGCCAAGATACAATGCGCGGGGGGGCCGCCTGGACAGATACGCAGTATTTT
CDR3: CASSQDTMRGGAAWTDTQYF

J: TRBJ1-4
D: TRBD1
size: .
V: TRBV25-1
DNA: TGTGCCAGCAGTGATCTTCCGGGACAGGCAACTAATGAAAAACTGTTTTTT
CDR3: CASSDLPGQATNEKLFF

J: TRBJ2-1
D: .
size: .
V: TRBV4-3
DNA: TGCGCCAGCAGCCAAGAGTGGGGCTCATACTCCTACAATGAGCAGTTCTTC
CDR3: CASSQEWGSYSYNEQFF

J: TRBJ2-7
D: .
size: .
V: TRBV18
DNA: TGTGCCAGCTCACCTCGGGCGGGCGACGAGCAGTACTTC
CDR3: CASSPRAGDEQYF

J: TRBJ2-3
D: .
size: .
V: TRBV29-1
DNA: TGCAGCGTTGAAGCGGGGGAAGGCACAGATACGCAGTATTTT
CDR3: CSVEAGEGTDTQYF

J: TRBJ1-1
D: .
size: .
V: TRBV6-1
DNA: TGTGCCAGCAGTGAATTTGTAGGCCGAAAACCGGCAGCTTTCTTT
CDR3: CASSEFVGRKPAAFF

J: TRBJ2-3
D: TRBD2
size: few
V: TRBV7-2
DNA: TGTGCCAGCAGCTTGTTACCGGGGACTAGCGGGGCGTTAGATACGCAGTATTTT
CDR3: CASSLLPGTSGALDTQYF

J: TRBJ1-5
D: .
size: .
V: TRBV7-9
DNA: TGTGCCAGCAGCTTGGCGGGGGCTCGGAATCAGCCCCAGCATTTT
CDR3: CASSLAGARNQPQHF

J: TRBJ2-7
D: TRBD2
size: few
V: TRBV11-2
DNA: TGTGCCAGCAGCTTAGACACCCAGAGCGGGGCTTGGAAGGAGCAGTACTTC
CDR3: CASSLDTQSGAWKEQYF

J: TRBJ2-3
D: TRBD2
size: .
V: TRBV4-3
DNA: TGCGCCAGCAGCCAGAGGACTAGCTGGCGCACAGATACGCAGTATTTT
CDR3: CASSQRTSWRTDTQYF

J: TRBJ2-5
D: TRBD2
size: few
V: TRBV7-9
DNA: TGTGCCAGCAGAGTAGCGGGAGGGGAGACCCAGTACTTC
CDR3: CASRVAGGETQYF

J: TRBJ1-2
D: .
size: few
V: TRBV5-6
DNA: TGTGCCAGCAGCTTGGACGGCCTAGGGAACTATGGCTACACCTTC
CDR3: CASSLDGLGNYGYTF